The rows below give T cell receptor beta chains drawn from one sample of a study of blood T cell repertoires in COVID-19. The assay was immunoSEQ multiplex PCR, and TCRdb's table has in-frame clones only and misses some. The table shows roughly 200,000 clones, with 65% to 90% occurring only once. The sequenced sample was peripheral blood. These receptors were collected from a human donor in a cohort sampled during active COVID-19. The CDR3 runs from the conserved cysteine through the conserved F or W. The D gene is left open where the match is weak. For some rows the clone size is stated as once, few or many, or as a class when expanded; others skip it.

j_gene: TRBJ1-2; d_gene: NA; v_gene: TRBV28; abundance: NA; CDR3nt: TGTGCCAGCAGTTTAACTGGGGCGTACTATGGCTACACCTTC; CDR3aa: CASSLTGAYYGYTF
j_gene: TRBJ2-1; d_gene: TRBD1; v_gene: TRBV4-1; abundance: NA; CDR3nt: TGCGCCAGCAGCCAACCCTTGGGGAGACAGGGGTCGGTCAATGAGCAGTTCTTC; CDR3aa: CASSQPLGRQGSVNEQFF
j_gene: TRBJ1-3; d_gene: NA; v_gene: TRBV4-1; abundance: NA; CDR3nt: TGCGCCAGCAGCCAAGACCAGGACAAGGCCGGAAACACCATATATTTT; CDR3aa: CASSQDQDKAGNTIYF
j_gene: TRBJ2-7; d_gene: TRBD2; v_gene: TRBV28; abundance: NA; CDR3nt: TGTGCCAGCAGTCCCGGGAGGTCCTACGAGCAGTACTTC; CDR3aa: CASSPGRSYEQYF
j_gene: TRBJ1-5; d_gene: NA; v_gene: TRBV7-6; abundance: NA; CDR3nt: TGTGCCAGCAGCTTAGCGCCGGATCAGCCCCAGCATTTT; CDR3aa: CASSLAPDQPQHF
j_gene: TRBJ2-7; d_gene: TRBD2; v_gene: TRBV6-8; abundance: few; CDR3nt: TGTGCCAGCAGTTCTGCGAATAGCGGGAGTACATACGAGCAGTACTTC; CDR3aa: CASSSANSGSTYEQYF
j_gene: TRBJ2-7; d_gene: NA; v_gene: TRBV6-5; abundance: NA; CDR3nt: TGTGCCAGCAGTTCGTCTCCCAGCTCCTACGAGCAGTACTTC; CDR3aa: CASSSSPSSYEQYF
j_gene: TRBJ2-7; d_gene: NA; v_gene: TRBV6-5; abundance: once; CDR3nt: TGTGCCAGCAGTTACGCAAGGGGGGGGGTTAGGTACGAGCAGTACTTC; CDR3aa: CASSYARGGVRYEQYF
j_gene: TRBJ1-2; d_gene: NA; v_gene: TRBV12-3/TRBV12-4; abundance: NA; CDR3nt: TGTGCCAGCAGTTTACTTAAAGAGGAGGGCTACACCTTC; CDR3aa: CASSLLKEEGYTF
j_gene: TRBJ1-2; d_gene: NA; v_gene: TRBV6-1; abundance: NA; CDR3nt: TGTGCCAGCAGTGAAGTATCAGCAGCGCGTAACTATGGCTACACCTTC; CDR3aa: CASSEVSAARNYGYTF
j_gene: TRBJ2-7; d_gene: NA; v_gene: TRBV6-1; abundance: NA; CDR3nt: TGTGCCAGCAGTGAAGCGCAAGCACTCCCGAACTACGAGCAGTACTTC; CDR3aa: CASSEAQALPNYEQYF
j_gene: TRBJ2-3; d_gene: TRBD2; v_gene: TRBV30; abundance: NA; CDR3nt: TGTGCCTGGAGCGTAGCGGGACGCACAGATACGCAGTATTTT; CDR3aa: CAWSVAGRTDTQYF
j_gene: TRBJ2-7; d_gene: TRBD2; v_gene: TRBV5-4; abundance: NA; CDR3nt: TGTGCCAGCAGCTTAGGTGCGGGAGCTCGCGAGCAGTACTTC; CDR3aa: CASSLGAGAREQYF
j_gene: TRBJ2-7; d_gene: TRBD1; v_gene: TRBV6-5; abundance: NA; CDR3nt: TGTGCCATAACTCGGGGGCAGGGACAGGCCTACGAGCAGTACTTC; CDR3aa: CAITRGQGQAYEQYF
j_gene: TRBJ2-5; d_gene: NA; v_gene: TRBV19; abundance: NA; CDR3nt: TGTGCGGCGGGCAGCAAGGGTCTCAGGGAGACCCAGTACTTC; CDR3aa: CAAGSKGLRETQYF
j_gene: TRBJ2-3; d_gene: NA; v_gene: TRBV7-2; abundance: once; CDR3nt: TGTGCCAGCAGCTTATCGGGCACAGATACGCAGTATTTT; CDR3aa: CASSLSGTDTQYF
j_gene: TRBJ2-4; d_gene: TRBD2; v_gene: TRBV6-2/TRBV6-3; abundance: once; CDR3nt: TGTGCCAGCAGTTACCAGGGACTAGCGGGCAGCCTAGCCAAAAACATTCAGTACTTC; CDR3aa: CASSYQGLAGSLAKNIQYF
j_gene: TRBJ1-5; d_gene: TRBD1; v_gene: TRBV28; abundance: NA; CDR3nt: TGTGCCAGCAGCCCGGACAGGATCAATCAGCCCCAGCATTTT; CDR3aa: CASSPDRINQPQHF
j_gene: TRBJ2-7; d_gene: NA; v_gene: TRBV7-9; abundance: NA; CDR3nt: TGTGCCAGCAGTAAAACCTGGGGCTACACCTACGAGCAGTACTTC; CDR3aa: CASSKTWGYTYEQYF
j_gene: TRBJ1-6; d_gene: NA; v_gene: TRBV5-1; abundance: many; CDR3nt: TGCGCCAGCAGCTTCAACAGGCGAAATTCACCCCTCCACTTT; CDR3aa: CASSFNRRNSPLHF
j_gene: TRBJ2-2; d_gene: NA; v_gene: TRBV7-2; abundance: once; CDR3nt: TGTGCCAGCAGCTTAGCTAATCCCAACACCGGGGAGCTGTTTTTT; CDR3aa: CASSLANPNTGELFF
j_gene: TRBJ2-7; d_gene: TRBD1; v_gene: TRBV27; abundance: few; CDR3nt: TGTGCCAGCAGTTTCCGACAGGGGGTGGACGAGCAGTACTTC; CDR3aa: CASSFRQGVDEQYF
j_gene: TRBJ2-7; d_gene: TRBD1; v_gene: TRBV5-4; abundance: NA; CDR3nt: TGTGCCAGCAGCCTGGGACAGGTTCGGTCCTACGAGCAGTACTTC; CDR3aa: CASSLGQVRSYEQYF
j_gene: TRBJ1-4; d_gene: NA; v_gene: TRBV19; abundance: NA; CDR3nt: TGTGCCAGTAGGGCCTGGACAAAAGGGGATGAAAAACTGTTTTTT; CDR3aa: CASRAWTKGDEKLFF
j_gene: TRBJ1-2; d_gene: NA; v_gene: TRBV4-1; abundance: NA; CDR3nt: TGCGCCAGTGCGGGGGGAAACTATGGCTACACCTTC; CDR3aa: CASAGGNYGYTF
j_gene: TRBJ1-1; d_gene: TRBD1; v_gene: TRBV28; abundance: few; CDR3nt: TGTGCCAGCAGGACGACAGGGGGCACTGAAGCTTTCTTT; CDR3aa: CASRTTGGTEAFF
j_gene: TRBJ1-1; d_gene: TRBD1; v_gene: TRBV29-1; abundance: NA; CDR3nt: TGCAGCGTCCTGGACAGGTGGAACACTGAAGCTTTCTTT; CDR3aa: CSVLDRWNTEAFF
j_gene: TRBJ2-7; d_gene: NA; v_gene: TRBV6-2/TRBV6-3; abundance: once; CDR3nt: TGTGCCAGCAGTACCCCCCGGGAGTACGAATTCGGGCAGTACTTC; CDR3aa: CASSTPREYEFGQYF
j_gene: TRBJ2-1; d_gene: NA; v_gene: TRBV27; abundance: NA; CDR3nt: TGTGCCAGCAGTTTGAGACAGTCTATGAGCTCCTACAATGAGCAGTTCTTC; CDR3aa: CASSLRQSMSSYNEQFF
j_gene: TRBJ2-4; d_gene: NA; v_gene: TRBV28; abundance: NA; CDR3nt: TGTGCCAGCAGTTCCTCTACTGGAGGGAACATTCAGTACTTC; CDR3aa: CASSSSTGGNIQYF
j_gene: TRBJ1-2; d_gene: NA; v_gene: TRBV30; abundance: NA; CDR3nt: TGTGCCTGGCAGGGGTTCGGCTACACCTTC; CDR3aa: CAWQGFGYTF
j_gene: TRBJ2-3; d_gene: NA; v_gene: TRBV27; abundance: few; CDR3nt: TGTGCCAGCAGTTGGACCCCGGGGGCAGATACGCAGTATTTT; CDR3aa: CASSWTPGADTQYF
j_gene: TRBJ2-5; d_gene: NA; v_gene: TRBV5-1; abundance: NA; CDR3nt: TGCGCCAGCAGCCCGGGGATAAGCCAAGAGACCCAGTACTTC; CDR3aa: CASSPGISQETQYF
j_gene: TRBJ1-1; d_gene: NA; v_gene: TRBV11-3; abundance: NA; CDR3nt: TGTGCCAGCAGCTTAGGCCGGGGTGAAGCTTTCTTT; CDR3aa: CASSLGRGEAFF
j_gene: TRBJ2-7; d_gene: TRBD1; v_gene: TRBV10-2; abundance: NA; CDR3nt: TGCGCCAGCAGTGAGTCTAGGGGGCGCCCCCCCTACGAGCAGTACTTC; CDR3aa: CASSESRGRPPYEQYF
j_gene: TRBJ1-4; d_gene: NA; v_gene: TRBV13; abundance: NA; CDR3nt: TGTGCCAGCAGCCTAGGCTCCCCCGCTAATGAAAAACTGTTTTTT; CDR3aa: CASSLGSPANEKLFF
j_gene: TRBJ2-7; d_gene: TRBD1; v_gene: TRBV28; abundance: few; CDR3nt: TGTGCCAGCAGTGGACACGGGACAGGGGACTACGAGCAGTACTTC; CDR3aa: CASSGHGTGDYEQYF
j_gene: TRBJ2-7; d_gene: NA; v_gene: TRBV5-1; abundance: NA; CDR3nt: TGCGCCAGCAGCTTGGGTCCGGGAGCGTACTCCTACGAGCAGTACTTC; CDR3aa: CASSLGPGAYSYEQYF
j_gene: TRBJ2-7; d_gene: TRBD2; v_gene: TRBV7-2; abundance: once; CDR3nt: TGTGCCAGCAGCAACCAGGGTAGCGGGAGCTACGAGCAGTACTTC; CDR3aa: CASSNQGSGSYEQYF
j_gene: TRBJ2-7; d_gene: NA; v_gene: TRBV30; abundance: NA; CDR3nt: TGTGCCTGGAGTGTAAGCTTCGAGCAGTACTTC; CDR3aa: CAWSVSFEQYF
j_gene: TRBJ2-7; d_gene: NA; v_gene: TRBV7-9; abundance: NA; CDR3nt: TGTGCCAGCAGCTTCCGGGGTTCTCGCTACGAGCAGTACTTC; CDR3aa: CASSFRGSRYEQYF
j_gene: TRBJ2-5; d_gene: NA; v_gene: TRBV5-4; abundance: NA; CDR3nt: TGTGCCAGCAGTGTCCGGGACTCGAGAGAGACCCAGTACTTC; CDR3aa: CASSVRDSRETQYF
j_gene: TRBJ1-1; d_gene: NA; v_gene: TRBV27; abundance: NA; CDR3nt: TGTGCCAGCAGTTTCGGGGGAAATGAAGCTTTCTTT; CDR3aa: CASSFGGNEAFF
j_gene: TRBJ1-1; d_gene: NA; v_gene: TRBV18; abundance: NA; CDR3nt: TGTGCCAGCTCACCACCGGACACTGTGAACACTGAAGCTTTCTTT; CDR3aa: CASSPPDTVNTEAFF
j_gene: TRBJ1-5; d_gene: NA; v_gene: TRBV19; abundance: NA; CDR3nt: TGTGCCAGTAGTGAGGCAGGCGGGAAGCCCCAGCATTTT; CDR3aa: CASSEAGGKPQHF
j_gene: TRBJ1-6; d_gene: TRBD1; v_gene: TRBV27; abundance: NA; CDR3nt: TGTGCCAGCAGTACACGGACAGGTTATTCACCCCTCCACTTT; CDR3aa: CASSTRTGYSPLHF
j_gene: TRBJ2-3; d_gene: TRBD2; v_gene: TRBV19; abundance: NA; CDR3nt: TGTGCCAGTAGGACTAGCGGTTATAGCACAGATACGCAGTATTTT; CDR3aa: CASRTSGYSTDTQYF
j_gene: TRBJ2-1; d_gene: NA; v_gene: TRBV30; abundance: few; CDR3nt: TGTGCCTGGAGTGCTGGGGGGGCCAATGAGCAGTTCTTC; CDR3aa: CAWSAGGANEQFF
j_gene: TRBJ2-2; d_gene: TRBD1; v_gene: TRBV6-5; abundance: NA; CDR3nt: TGTGCCAGCAGTTGGGACAGGGCTCATGCCGGGGAGCTGTTTTTT; CDR3aa: CASSWDRAHAGELFF
j_gene: TRBJ2-5; d_gene: TRBD2; v_gene: TRBV28; abundance: NA; CDR3nt: TGTGCCAGCAGTTCCCTCCTAGCGGGAGGGCGGGAGACCCAGTACTTC; CDR3aa: CASSSLLAGGRETQYF